The 18 T cell receptor beta chains in this list originate from one sample, sequenced in a study of shared clonotypes between healthy human individuals. The method was immunoSEQ multiplex PCR; TCRdb's version includes in-frame clones alone and lacks a portion of them. The table records about 2.2 million clones, about 93% of them present only once. As defined, naive CD8 cells were CD45RO-negative and positively selected for CCR7, with terminally differentiated effector memory CD45RA+ cells excluded. Material for sequencing was naive CD8+ T cells from PBMCs. The receptors were gathered from a man aged 18 to 30 in good health. Some clones in this sample may be carry-over from other donors' samples.

This chain connects TRBV5-4 to TRBJ2-3, with 10 bases that match TRBD2. The ends lost 0 bases at V and 3 bases at J; junction bases unmatched: 1. The length of the CDR3 is 15 residues. CDR1 SGHNT and CDR2 YYREEE come from the germline V gene (reference sequence). In nucleotides, the CDR3 is TGTGCCAGCAGCTTGGAGCGGGGGGGTACAGATACGCAGTATTTT. The encoded protein is CASSLERGGTDTQYF.

This clone has a single count. The CDR3 nucleotides read TGCGCCAGCAGCCCGGTGACTAGCGGAGCCCTGGATGAGCAGTTCTTC. Encoded protein: CASSPVTSGALDEQFF. This sequence joins TRBV5-1 and TRBJ2-1, with 9 nucleotides matching TRBD2. The CDR3 spans 16 residues. Per the germline V gene, CDR1 is SGHRS and CDR2 is YFSETQ. The V gene end was trimmed by 4 bases and the J gene end by 8 bases; junction bases not matched to a gene: 13.

This chain links TRBV11-2 with TRBJ2-1, with TRBD1 matching 7 bases. This CDR3 is built from 15 residues. Per the germline V gene, CDR1 is SGHAT and CDR2 is FQNNGV. Germline trimming cut 2 bases from V and 8 bases from J; bases unmatched to any gene: 9. For the CDR3, the DNA is TGTGCCAGCAGCTTAACATGGGACAGTACCTATGAGCAGTTCTTC. Translated, it gives CASSLTWDSTYEQFF.

The rearrangement links TRBV9 to TRBJ1-3, with D tentatively TRBD1 (5 bases). V was shortened by 4 bases and J by 3 bases, with 17 bases between the two germline ends. Germline V gives CDR1 SGDLS, CDR2 YYNGEE. The CDR3 runs 16 residues. The CDR3 nucleotides read TGTGCCAGCAGCCCACGAGGTGGGACGGATGGAAACACCATATATTTT. Protein: CASSPRGGTDGNTIYF.

This rearrangement joins TRBV10-3 to TRBJ2-3; D is ambiguous. Trimming took off 1 base at V and 5 bases at J, with 4 bases between the two ends. The length of the CDR3 is 12 residues. Germline CDR1 and CDR2: ENHRY and SYGVKD. The CDR3 is CAISELVDTQYF. In DNA form, the CDR3 reads TGTGCCATCAGTGAGTTAGTAGATACGCAGTATTTT.

This rearrangement joins TRBV19 to TRBJ1-5; D is unresolved. This CDR3 comprises 12 residues. Trimming removed 1 base at V and 7 bases at J, with 5 bases between. Germline CDR1 is LNHDA and CDR2 is SQIVND (reference sequence). The CDR3 bases are TGTGCCAGTAGTATAGCTATACAGCCCCAGCATTTT. The encoded protein is CASSIAIQPQHF. The full variable domain, with the rest looked up from reference TRBV19 and TRBJ1-5, is DGGITQSPKYLFRKEGQNVTLSCEQNLNHDAMYWYRQDPGQGLRLIYYSQIVNDFQKGDIAEGYSVSREKKESFPLTVTSAQKNPTAFYLCASSIAIQPQHFGDGTRLSIL.

A single count supports this clone. V gene TRBV21-1 combines with J gene TRBJ2-4; TRBD1, the table's D call, was not compared with the DNA. TRBV21-1 is marked as a pseudogene. CDR3 length equals 22 residues. CDR3 nucleotides: TGTGCCAGCAGCAAAGTTTCTGCTTGGTGGCGGTGGGGTGGACAACCCAAAAACATTCAGTACTTC. Protein: CASSKVSAWWRWGGQPKNIQYF.

As regards this clone: The sample contains more than one DNA sequence encoding this CDR3. The chain combines TRBV27 with TRBJ2-1; D is perhaps TRBD2 (6 bases). Trimming took 2 bases from V and 4 from J, leaving 9 bases between them. The CDR3 sequence is 14 residues long. CDR1 and CDR2 from the germline V gene are MNHEY and SMNVEV (reference sequence). In DNA, the CDR3 is TGTGCCAGCAGTTTACTGGCGGGGTACAATGAGCAGTTCTTC. Translating it yields CASSLLAGYNEQFF.

The chain employs TRBV5-4 and TRBJ2-7, with 7 bases aligning to TRBD1. V trimming: 4 bases; J trimming: 4 bases; junction bases outside the gene matches: 5. The CDR3 runs to 13 residues. Germline lookup yields CDR1 SGHNT and CDR2 YYREEE (reference sequence). CDR3 nucleotides: TGTGCCAGCAGCCAAGGGGGCTGGTACGAGCAGTACTTC. Residues: CASSQGGWYEQYF.

This clone was recorded once. Germline and junction disagree at one end, which may indicate a read error. The chain recombines TRBV5-4 with TRBJ2-7, with D possibly called TRBD1 or TRBD2 (6 bases each). CDR3 length: 14 residues. Germline V gene lookup returns CDR1 SGHNT and CDR2 YYREEE (reference sequence). Here the CDR3 DNA reads TGTGCCAGCAGCTTAGGGGGGACCTTTTACGAACAGTACTTC. It encodes CASSLGGTFYEQYF.

On this clone: Germline and junction disagree at one end, which may indicate a read error. The rearrangement links TRBV2 to TRBJ2-7, with 10 bases identical to TRBD1. The germline gives CDR1 SNHLY, CDR2 FYNNEI. CDR3 length equals 10 residues. As DNA, the CDR3 is TGTGCCAGCAGAGGGACAGGGGATCACTTC. Translated, it gives CASRGTGDHF.

The J gene is TRBJ2-7, the V gene TRBV2; perhaps D is TRBD1 or TRBD2 (5 bases each). This CDR3 has 14 residues. V was shortened by 3 bases and J by 2 bases, with 11 bases between the two germline ends. In germline, CDR1 is SNHLY, CDR2 FYNNEI. CDR3 loop: CASSELEGTYEQYF. The CDR3 region has the DNA TGTGCCAGCAGTGAGCTTGAGGGGACCTACGAGCAGTACTTC.

The genes are TRBV7-2 and TRBJ1-4; unclear D gene. CDR3 length equals 14 residues. Germline loops: CDR1 SGHTA, CDR2 FQGNSA. The V gene lost 6 bases and the J gene lost 4 bases, with 12 bases spanning the gap. The CDR3, as DNA: TGTGCCAGCAGAGAAGGGCAGCGTAATGAAAAACTGTTTTTT. Its translation: CASREGQRNEKLFF.

In the case of this clone: The same CDR3 can be traced to other DNA sequences in this sample. The chain uses TRBV2 and TRBJ2-7; 8 bases line up with TRBD1. Losses at the gene ends were 2 bases for V and 4 bases for J; bases not matched to a gene: 4. The CDR3 totals 14 residues. Per the germline V gene, CDR1 is SNHLY and CDR2 is FYNNEI. CDR3 sequence (DNA): TGTGCCAGCAGTGAAAGGGACAGGCTTTACGAGCAGTACTTC. Translated: CASSERDRLYEQYF.

The chain employs TRBV7-6 and TRBJ2-5; D tentatively reads TRBD1 or TRBD2 (5 bases each). The CDR3 sequence is 15 residues long. CDR1 is SGHVS and CDR2 is FNYEAQ in the germline V gene. Trimming took off 1 base at V and 2 bases at J, with 11 bases between the two ends. CDR3 in amino acids: CASSLVREWQETQYF. For the CDR3, the DNA is TGTGCCAGCAGCTTAGTCAGGGAGTGGCAAGAGACCCAGTACTTC.

In this sample, this clone turned up once. The gene calls are TRBV9 and TRBJ2-3; D might be TRBD1 (6 bases). Trimming took 4 bases from V and 2 from J, leaving 14 bases between them. The CDR3 loop spans 15 amino acids. The germline V gene encodes CDR1 SGDLS and CDR2 YYNGEE. CDR3 loop: CASSTGQTNTDTQYF. The CDR3 nucleotides read TGTGCCAGCAGCACGGGACAAACTAACACAGATACGCAGTATTTT.

The CDR3 reads CASSLSPLHSDLLNYGYTF. The DNA of the CDR3 is TGTGCCAGCAGTTTATCGCCGCTACACTCGGACTTGCTGAACTATGGCTACACCTTC. The chain combines TRBV27 with TRBJ1-2; D is ambiguous. Germline-derived CDR1 and CDR2 are MNHEY and SMNVEV (reference sequence). CDR3 length: 19 residues. V shed 0 bases and J shed 2 bases, with 22 bases lying between them.

As for this clone: Other nucleotide sequences from this sample produce the same CDR3. The chain employs TRBV19 and TRBJ2-7, with 12 bases identical to TRBD1. Germline values: CDR1 LNHDA, CDR2 SQIVND (reference sequence). J lost 6 bases, V lost 3 bases, and 3 bases had no gene match. The CDR3 contains 14 residues. The CDR3 sequence is CASSIGTGGSEQYF. In nucleotides, the CDR3 is TGTGCCAGTAGTATCGGGACAGGGGGCTCCGAGCAGTACTTC.